This T cell receptor beta chain stems from a study of control samples from healthy donors and cancer patients. V lost 5 bases and J lost 0, with 14 bases in between. The germline V gene has CDR1 MNHNY and CDR2 SVGAGI (reference sequence). The CDR3 consists of 16 residues. The data were produced by immunoSEQ multiplex PCR, yet TCRdb's version contains in-frame clones alone and is incomplete. The sample includes 250,000 to 300,000 clones, over 75% of them seen just once. The TCR originated in a woman aged 55 to 70 with lung cancer. The sequenced sample consisted of PBMCs. J is TRBJ2-1 and V is TRBV6-6, with D perhaps matching TRBD1 (6 bases). CDR3 residues: CASSPGQLNSYNEQFF. CDR3 nucleotide sequence: TGTGCCAGCAGTCCAGGACAGTTAAACTCCTACAATGAGCAGTTCTTC.